The rows below give T cell receptor beta chains drawn from one sample of a study of beta chain features in type 1 diabetes. The repertoire was sequenced with immunoSEQ multiplex PCR; TCRdb's copy has only in-frame clones and lacks some. The sample has about 150,000 clones, 7.5% to 10% seen once. Input material: central memory CD4+ T cells from blood. These receptors were obtained from a man aged 18 to 29 in good health. CDR3s include the opening cysteine and the closing phenylalanine or tryptophan. Each record gives: V gene, J gene, D gene, clone size, CDR3 DNA, CDR3 protein. D genes are given only for firm matches. Expanded clones get a size class; other rows say once, few or many, or leave the size out.

v_call: TRBV28; j_call: TRBJ2-5; d_call: TRBD2; clone_size: few; cdr3_nt: TGTGCCAGCAGAACCGCGGGGGGCCAAGAGACCCAGTACTTC; cdr3_aa: CASRTAGGQETQYF
v_call: TRBV2; j_call: TRBJ2-3; d_call: TRBD1; clone_size: .; cdr3_nt: TGTGCCAGCCCCGGGCAGGGGGACACAGATACGCAGTATTTT; cdr3_aa: CASPGQGDTDTQYF
v_call: TRBV5-4; j_call: TRBJ2-1; d_call: TRBD1; clone_size: few; cdr3_nt: TGTGCCAGCAGCCCTCCGGGACAGGGTTCGAGTGGGCTCTACAATGAGCAGTTCTTC; cdr3_aa: CASSPPGQGSSGLYNEQFF
v_call: TRBV29-1; j_call: TRBJ2-7; d_call: .; clone_size: many; cdr3_nt: TGCAGCGTGCAGTCCATGCCCCGCGAGCAGTACTTC; cdr3_aa: CSVQSMPREQYF
v_call: TRBV9; j_call: TRBJ2-5; d_call: .; clone_size: .; cdr3_nt: TGTGCCAGCAGCGGCAGCTTTACTACCTTTGGTGAGACCCAGTACTTC; cdr3_aa: CASSGSFTTFGETQYF
v_call: TRBV2; j_call: TRBJ1-2; d_call: .; clone_size: .; cdr3_nt: TGTGCCAGCAGTGAGTCGGACAGCAAAGACTCCTCTAACTATGGCTACACCTTC; cdr3_aa: CASSESDSKDSSNYGYTF
v_call: TRBV7-9; j_call: TRBJ1-3; d_call: .; clone_size: .; cdr3_nt: TGTGCCAGCAGCCCTTTCGACAGGAATTCTGGAAACACCATATATTTT; cdr3_aa: CASSPFDRNSGNTIYF
v_call: TRBV7-3; j_call: TRBJ2-7; d_call: .; clone_size: .; cdr3_nt: TGTGCCAGCAGCTTAGTGGCTAGCTCCGCCTCCTACGAGCAGTACTTC; cdr3_aa: CASSLVASSASYEQYF
v_call: TRBV30; j_call: TRBJ2-3; d_call: TRBD1; clone_size: .; cdr3_nt: TGTGCCTGGAGTCGGACAGGGACGGGCACAGATACGCAGTATTTT; cdr3_aa: CAWSRTGTGTDTQYF
v_call: TRBV25-1; j_call: TRBJ2-6; d_call: TRBD1; clone_size: few; cdr3_nt: TGTGCCAGCAGAAGGACAGGGTATGGCTCTGGGGCCAACGTCCTGACTTTC; cdr3_aa: CASRRTGYGSGANVLTF
v_call: TRBV9; j_call: TRBJ1-5; d_call: TRBD1; clone_size: many; cdr3_nt: TGTGCCAGCAGCGTAGGGACAGGGGATAGCAATCAGCCCCAGCATTTT; cdr3_aa: CASSVGTGDSNQPQHF
v_call: TRBV28; j_call: TRBJ1-1; d_call: .; clone_size: few; cdr3_nt: TGTGCCAGCAGTTTAGAACAGAACACTGAAGCTTTCTTT; cdr3_aa: CASSLEQNTEAFF
v_call: TRBV7-2; j_call: TRBJ2-5; d_call: TRBD1; clone_size: .; cdr3_nt: TGTGCCAGCAGTTTGGCCGGGACAGGGGGGGAGACCCAGTACTTC; cdr3_aa: CASSLAGTGGETQYF
v_call: TRBV14; j_call: TRBJ2-7; d_call: TRBD1; clone_size: .; cdr3_nt: TGTGCCAGCAGCCATCAGGACAGGGTCGAGCAGTACTTC; cdr3_aa: CASSHQDRVEQYF
v_call: TRBV6-5; j_call: TRBJ2-5; d_call: TRBD1; clone_size: .; cdr3_nt: TGTGCCAGCAGTTATGGGGGACAGGGCGGTACGGAGACCCAGTACTTC; cdr3_aa: CASSYGGQGGTETQYF
v_call: TRBV5-1; j_call: TRBJ1-1; d_call: .; clone_size: .; cdr3_nt: TGCGCCAGCAGCTTGGGAGCTACGAACACTGAAGCTTTCTTT; cdr3_aa: CASSLGATNTEAFF
v_call: TRBV28; j_call: TRBJ2-1; d_call: .; clone_size: many; cdr3_nt: TGTGCCACTACAACAGGGCGGGAGCAGTTCTTC; cdr3_aa: CATTTGREQFF
v_call: TRBV5-4; j_call: TRBJ2-3; d_call: TRBD2; clone_size: .; cdr3_nt: TGTGCCAGCACCTGGTGGGGCGGGGGGCGATCAGATACGCAGTATTTT; cdr3_aa: CASTWWGGGRSDTQYF
v_call: TRBV7-2; j_call: TRBJ1-1; d_call: TRBD1; clone_size: few; cdr3_nt: TGTGCCAGCAGCCAGTCCAGGGGGCTAGGGACTGAAGCTTTCTTT; cdr3_aa: CASSQSRGLGTEAFF
v_call: TRBV2; j_call: TRBJ2-3; d_call: TRBD2; clone_size: few; cdr3_nt: TGTGCCAGCAGTCCAACCGTAGCGGGGCGAGACACAGATACGCAGTATTTT; cdr3_aa: CASSPTVAGRDTDTQYF
v_call: TRBV14; j_call: TRBJ1-2; d_call: .; clone_size: .; cdr3_nt: TGTGCCAGCAGCCCGTCGGGGTATGGCTACACCTTC; cdr3_aa: CASSPSGYGYTF
v_call: TRBV5-6; j_call: TRBJ1-2; d_call: .; clone_size: many; cdr3_nt: TGTGCCAGCAGCTTGCCAGCGGTTGGCTACACCTTC; cdr3_aa: CASSLPAVGYTF
v_call: TRBV4-3; j_call: TRBJ2-3; d_call: TRBD2; clone_size: many; cdr3_nt: TGCGCCAGCAGCCAAGGACTAGCGGGTACGCAGTATTTT; cdr3_aa: CASSQGLAGTQYF
v_call: TRBV11-2; j_call: TRBJ2-7; d_call: TRBD2; clone_size: few; cdr3_nt: TGTGCCAGCAGTTACCTTAGCGGGAGAGGTGGTTACGAGCAGTACTTC; cdr3_aa: CASSYLSGRGGYEQYF
v_call: TRBV6-6; j_call: TRBJ1-1; d_call: .; clone_size: few; cdr3_nt: TGTGCCACTCTACAGGGAACTTCGAACACTGAAGCTTTCTTT; cdr3_aa: CATLQGTSNTEAFF
v_call: TRBV30; j_call: TRBJ2-5; d_call: TRBD2; clone_size: .; cdr3_nt: TGTGCCTGGAGTGTAGGGCTAGCGGGACTGGAGACCCAGTACTTC; cdr3_aa: CAWSVGLAGLETQYF
v_call: TRBV11-1; j_call: TRBJ2-7; d_call: .; clone_size: .; cdr3_nt: TGTGCCAGCAGCCCATGGAGGGGCTCCTACGAGCAGTACTTC; cdr3_aa: CASSPWRGSYEQYF
v_call: TRBV7-2; j_call: TRBJ1-2; d_call: TRBD1; clone_size: .; cdr3_nt: TGTGCCAGCAGCGACCAGGGGGCGGGCTATGGCTACACCTTC; cdr3_aa: CASSDQGAGYGYTF
v_call: TRBV4-2; j_call: TRBJ2-3; d_call: .; clone_size: few; cdr3_nt: TGTGCCAGCAGCCAATTGTCGTCGGATACGCAGTATTTT; cdr3_aa: CASSQLSSDTQYF
v_call: TRBV28; j_call: TRBJ2-6; d_call: TRBD2; clone_size: .; cdr3_nt: TGTGCCAGCAGCCTAGCCGGACTAGATGTTGGGGCCAACGTCCTGACTTTC; cdr3_aa: CASSLAGLDVGANVLTF
v_call: TRBV4-2; j_call: TRBJ1-4; d_call: .; clone_size: .; cdr3_nt: TGTGCCAGCAGCCACGGACACGGGGGTGAAAAACTGTTTTTT; cdr3_aa: CASSHGHGGEKLFF
v_call: TRBV11-3; j_call: TRBJ2-3; d_call: TRBD1; clone_size: .; cdr3_nt: TGTGCCAGCAGCCCCTGGGGACAGGTCAGCACAGATACGCAGTATTTT; cdr3_aa: CASSPWGQVSTDTQYF
v_call: TRBV29-1; j_call: TRBJ1-1; d_call: .; clone_size: few; cdr3_nt: TGCAGCGTTGAAGACTTGGCAGGCACTGAAGCTTTCTTT; cdr3_aa: CSVEDLAGTEAFF
v_call: TRBV5-1; j_call: TRBJ2-1; d_call: TRBD1; clone_size: few; cdr3_nt: TGCGCCAGCTCCCACTTTGGGACAGGGGGTGAGCAGTTCTTC; cdr3_aa: CASSHFGTGGEQFF
v_call: TRBV18; j_call: TRBJ2-7; d_call: .; clone_size: many; cdr3_nt: TGTGCCAGCTCACCCGGTCAGGGGATCGAAAACTTATACGAGCAGTACTTC; cdr3_aa: CASSPGQGIENLYEQYF
v_call: TRBV5-5; j_call: TRBJ1-6; d_call: .; clone_size: few; cdr3_nt: TGTGCCAGCAGACCCCGGGTCAACTATAATTCACCCCTCCACTTT; cdr3_aa: CASRPRVNYNSPLHF
v_call: TRBV4-2; j_call: TRBJ2-1; d_call: TRBD2; clone_size: few; cdr3_nt: TGTGCCAGCAGCCAAGATGGGACTAGCGGGAGGCACGCCTACAATGAGCAGTTCTTC; cdr3_aa: CASSQDGTSGRHAYNEQFF
v_call: TRBV5-6; j_call: TRBJ2-7; d_call: TRBD2; clone_size: .; cdr3_nt: TGTGCCAGCAGCCACGGGACTAGTGGATACGAGCAGTACTTC; cdr3_aa: CASSHGTSGYEQYF
v_call: TRBV7-2; j_call: TRBJ2-2; d_call: TRBD2; clone_size: few; cdr3_nt: TGTGCCAGTCCCAGGACTAGCGGGAGTTTAAGCACCGGGGAGCTGTTTTTT; cdr3_aa: CASPRTSGSLSTGELFF
v_call: TRBV4-2; j_call: TRBJ2-2; d_call: .; clone_size: few; cdr3_nt: TGTGCCAGCAGCCAGATAGAGAACGGGGAGCTGTTTTTT; cdr3_aa: CASSQIENGELFF
v_call: TRBV2; j_call: TRBJ2-3; d_call: TRBD1; clone_size: .; cdr3_nt: TGTGCCAGCAGTGCGGACAGGGGAAATACGCAGTATTTT; cdr3_aa: CASSADRGNTQYF
v_call: TRBV7-2; j_call: TRBJ1-4; d_call: .; clone_size: .; cdr3_nt: TGTGCCAGCCAACCCGGCGGGGCTTCCGGAGGGTCTAATGAAAAACTGTTTTTT; cdr3_aa: CASQPGGASGGSNEKLFF
v_call: TRBV2; j_call: TRBJ2-5; d_call: .; clone_size: .; cdr3_nt: TGTGCCAGCAGTGGAGGGAGGATTGAGACCCAGTACTTC; cdr3_aa: CASSGGRIETQYF
v_call: TRBV4-2; j_call: TRBJ2-3; d_call: TRBD2; clone_size: .; cdr3_nt: TGTGCCAGCAGCCCACTCCTCGTCCCCGGGACTAGCGGGACTATTTTTACGCAGTATTTT; cdr3_aa: CASSPLLVPGTSGTIFTQYF
v_call: TRBV11-2; j_call: TRBJ2-7; d_call: .; clone_size: .; cdr3_nt: TGTGCCAGCAGCCTCGACACTTATACTGGCTACGAGCAGTACTTC; cdr3_aa: CASSLDTYTGYEQYF
v_call: TRBV19; j_call: TRBJ1-1; d_call: .; clone_size: many; cdr3_nt: TGTGCCAGTAGTACCCAGGGGATTCACACTGAAGCTTTCTTT; cdr3_aa: CASSTQGIHTEAFF
v_call: TRBV29-1; j_call: TRBJ1-2; d_call: .; clone_size: few; cdr3_nt: TGCAGCGTTGATGGTCAGGGGCGAAACTATGGCTACACCTTC; cdr3_aa: CSVDGQGRNYGYTF
v_call: TRBV15; j_call: TRBJ1-5; d_call: TRBD1; clone_size: few; cdr3_nt: TGTGCCACCAGCGGGACGGGACAGGGCTTTATTCAGCCCCAGCATTTT; cdr3_aa: CATSGTGQGFIQPQHF
v_call: TRBV6-5; j_call: TRBJ2-7; d_call: TRBD1; clone_size: .; cdr3_nt: TGTGCCAGCAGTTACTCGTGGACAGGTGCCTACGAGCAGTACTTC; cdr3_aa: CASSYSWTGAYEQYF
v_call: TRBV5-1; j_call: TRBJ2-3; d_call: .; clone_size: few; cdr3_nt: TGCGCCAGCAGGGAGGGAATAACTAGCACAGATACGCAGTATTTT; cdr3_aa: CASREGITSTDTQYF
v_call: TRBV10-3; j_call: TRBJ2-1; d_call: .; clone_size: many; cdr3_nt: TGTGCCATCAGTGAGTCGTTGGTAGTTTACTACAATGAGCAGTTCTTC; cdr3_aa: CAISESLVVYYNEQFF
v_call: TRBV11-2; j_call: TRBJ2-5; d_call: TRBD2; clone_size: .; cdr3_nt: TGTGCCAGCAGCCTAAAGACTAGCGGGGGAACGTACCAAGAGACCCAGTACTTC; cdr3_aa: CASSLKTSGGTYQETQYF
v_call: TRBV19; j_call: TRBJ2-3; d_call: TRBD1; clone_size: .; cdr3_nt: TGTGCCAGTATGAGACAGGGTACAGATACGCAGTATTTT; cdr3_aa: CASMRQGTDTQYF